This T cell receptor (beta chain) was sequenced during a study of early T cells in non-severe SARS-CoV-2 infection. Study-wide context: Sequencing of unsorted whole blood was done on bulk RNA, leaving chains unpaired. Findings of the study overall: VDJdb-based annotation leaned toward anti-spike CD8 responses and missed private and CD4 specificities.

Relative to its sample, this clonotype is medium-sized. What it binds is not known. The protocol attached unique molecular identifiers to individual cDNA molecules. TCRdb fed the 5' RACE reads into MiXCR, producing one record per CDR3 protein. This sample has roughly 30,000 distinct CDR3 sequences; approximately 5.2% occur once, and the top ten carry more than 5%. This CDR3 comprises 15 residues. Germline CDR1 is SGDLS and CDR2 is YYNGEE. The ends lost 3 bases at V and 7 bases at J; junction bases unmatched: 4. The chain carries TRBV9 and TRBJ2-1; 13 positions agree with TRBD2. The sequenced material came from whole blood. The clonotype comes from an adult who was a healthcare worker with PCR-confirmed SARS-CoV-2 infection or an uninfected control (not recorded which). The CDR3 sequence: CASSGGTSGDNEQFF. In nucleotides, the CDR3 is TGTGCCAGCAGCGGCGGGACTAGCGGGGATAATGAGCAGTTCTTC.